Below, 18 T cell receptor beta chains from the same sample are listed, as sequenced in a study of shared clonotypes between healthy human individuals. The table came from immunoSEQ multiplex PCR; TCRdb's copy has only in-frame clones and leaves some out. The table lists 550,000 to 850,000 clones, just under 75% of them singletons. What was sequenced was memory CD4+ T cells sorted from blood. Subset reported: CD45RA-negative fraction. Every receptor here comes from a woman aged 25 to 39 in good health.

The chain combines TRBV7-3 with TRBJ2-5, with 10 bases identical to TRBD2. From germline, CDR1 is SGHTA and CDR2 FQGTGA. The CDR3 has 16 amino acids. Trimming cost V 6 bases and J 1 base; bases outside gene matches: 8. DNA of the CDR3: TGTGCCAGCAGGTTCAGGACTAGCGGCCTCCAAGAGACCCAGTACTTC. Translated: CASRFRTSGLQETQYF.

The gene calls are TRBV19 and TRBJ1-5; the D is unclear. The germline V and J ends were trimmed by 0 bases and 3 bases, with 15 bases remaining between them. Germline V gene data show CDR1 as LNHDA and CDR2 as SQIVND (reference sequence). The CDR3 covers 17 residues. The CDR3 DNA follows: TGTGCCAGTAGTATAGATCTGGTTCGACACCACAATCAGCCCCAGCATTTT. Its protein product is CASSIDLVRHHNQPQHF.

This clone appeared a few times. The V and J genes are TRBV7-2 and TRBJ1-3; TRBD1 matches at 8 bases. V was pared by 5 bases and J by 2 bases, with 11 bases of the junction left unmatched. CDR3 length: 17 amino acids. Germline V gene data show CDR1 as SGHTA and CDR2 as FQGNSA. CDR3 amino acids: CASSQAVLQGAGNTIYF. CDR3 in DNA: TGTGCCAGCAGCCAAGCCGTCTTACAGGGGGCTGGAAACACCATATATTTT. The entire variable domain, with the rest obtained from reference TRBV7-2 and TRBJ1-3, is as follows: GAGVSQSPSNKVTEKGKDVELRCDPISGHTALYWYRQSLGQGLEFLIYFQGNSAPDKSGLPSDRFSAERTGGSVSTLTIQRTQQEDSAVYLCASSQAVLQGAGNTIYFGEGSWLTVV.

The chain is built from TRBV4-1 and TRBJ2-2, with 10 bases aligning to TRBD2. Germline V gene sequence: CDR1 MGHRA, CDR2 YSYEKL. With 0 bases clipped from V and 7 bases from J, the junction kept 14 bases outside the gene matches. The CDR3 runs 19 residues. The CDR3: CASSQDGRLAGDRSGELFF. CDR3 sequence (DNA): TGCGCCAGCAGCCAAGATGGGAGGCTAGCGGGAGATCGTAGCGGGGAGCTGTTTTTT.

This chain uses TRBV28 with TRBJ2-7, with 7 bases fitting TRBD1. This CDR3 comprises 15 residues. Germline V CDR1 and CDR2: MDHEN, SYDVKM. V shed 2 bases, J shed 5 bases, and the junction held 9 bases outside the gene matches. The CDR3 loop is CASSLSTGEFDEQYF. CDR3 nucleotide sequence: TGTGCCAGCAGTTTAAGCACAGGGGAGTTCGACGAGCAGTACTTC.

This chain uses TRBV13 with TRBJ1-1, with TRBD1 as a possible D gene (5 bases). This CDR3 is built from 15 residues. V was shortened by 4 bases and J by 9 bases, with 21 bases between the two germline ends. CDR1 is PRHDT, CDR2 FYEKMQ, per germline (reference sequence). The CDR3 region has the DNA TGTGCCAGCAGCTCTACCAGGGACGTCACAGAAAAAGCTTTCTTT. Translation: CASSSTRDVTEKAFF.

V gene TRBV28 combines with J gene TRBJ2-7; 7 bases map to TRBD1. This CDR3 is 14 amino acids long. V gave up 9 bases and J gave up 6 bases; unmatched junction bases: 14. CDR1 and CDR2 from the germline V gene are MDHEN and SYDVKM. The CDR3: CASGGRQGVGEQYF. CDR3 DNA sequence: TGTGCCAGTGGTGGCCGACAGGGCGTCGGCGAGCAGTACTTC.

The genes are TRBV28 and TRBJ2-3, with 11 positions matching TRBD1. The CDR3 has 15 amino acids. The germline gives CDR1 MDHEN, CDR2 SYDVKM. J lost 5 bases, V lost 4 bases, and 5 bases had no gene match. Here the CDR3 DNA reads TGTGCCAGCAGTTCACGGACAGGGGGCGAAGATACGCAGTATTTT. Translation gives CASSSRTGGEDTQYF.

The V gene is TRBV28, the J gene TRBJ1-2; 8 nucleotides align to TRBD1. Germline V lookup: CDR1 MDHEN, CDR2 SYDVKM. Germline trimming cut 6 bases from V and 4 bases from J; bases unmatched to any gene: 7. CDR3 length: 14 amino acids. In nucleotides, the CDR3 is TGTGCCAGCAGCAAAGACAGGGGTCTCTATGGCTACACCTTC. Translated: CASSKDRGLYGYTF.

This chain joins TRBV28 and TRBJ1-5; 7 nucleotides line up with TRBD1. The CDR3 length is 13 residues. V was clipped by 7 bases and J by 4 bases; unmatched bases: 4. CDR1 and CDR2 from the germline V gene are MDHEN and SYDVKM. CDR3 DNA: TGTGCCAGCATAAGACAGGGAAATCAGCCCCAGCATTTT. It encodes CASIRQGNQPQHF.

The DNA of the CDR3 is TGTGCCAACCGTAGAAGATACGAGCAGTACTTC. Protein product: CANRRRYEQYF. The chain links TRBV6-4 to TRBJ2-7; D is unclear. Germline assignment: CDR1 MRHNA and CDR2 SNTAGT. V lost 10 bases to trimming and J lost 4 bases, with 11 bases between them. The CDR3 contains 11 residues.

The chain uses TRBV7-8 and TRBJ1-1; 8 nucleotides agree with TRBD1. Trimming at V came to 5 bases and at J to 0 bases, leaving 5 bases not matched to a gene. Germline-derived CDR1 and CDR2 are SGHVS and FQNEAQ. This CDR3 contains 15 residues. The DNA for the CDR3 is TGTGCCAGCAGCCCAAGGGACAGGTTGAACACTGAAGCTTTCTTT. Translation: CASSPRDRLNTEAFF.

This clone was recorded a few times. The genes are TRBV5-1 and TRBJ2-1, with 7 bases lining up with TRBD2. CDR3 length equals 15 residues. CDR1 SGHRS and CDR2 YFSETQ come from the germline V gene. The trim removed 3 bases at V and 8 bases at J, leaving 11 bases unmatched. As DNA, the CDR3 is TGCGCCAGCAGCTCCGGGACTCAGCGGGGTGATGAGCAGTTCTTC. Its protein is CASSSGTQRGDEQFF.

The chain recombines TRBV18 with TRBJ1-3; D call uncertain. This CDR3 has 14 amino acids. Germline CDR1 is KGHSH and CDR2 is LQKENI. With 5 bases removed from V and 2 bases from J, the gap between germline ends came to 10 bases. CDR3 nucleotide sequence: TGTGCCAGCTCAGCACAGAGTCCTGGAAACACCATATATTTT. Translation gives CASSAQSPGNTIYF.

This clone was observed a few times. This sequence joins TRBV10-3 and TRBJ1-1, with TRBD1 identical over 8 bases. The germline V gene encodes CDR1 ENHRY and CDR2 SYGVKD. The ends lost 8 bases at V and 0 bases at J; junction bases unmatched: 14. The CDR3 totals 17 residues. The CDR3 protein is CAIGGGTGVYLNTEAFF. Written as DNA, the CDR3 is TGTGCCATCGGGGGAGGGACAGGCGTATATCTGAACACTGAAGCTTTCTTT.

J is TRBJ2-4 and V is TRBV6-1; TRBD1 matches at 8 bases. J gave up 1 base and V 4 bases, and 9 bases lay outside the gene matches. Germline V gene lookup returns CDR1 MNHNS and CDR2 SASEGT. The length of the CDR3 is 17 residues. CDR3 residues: CASSGIRGLGAKNIQYF. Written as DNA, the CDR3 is TGTGCCAGCAGTGGTATCAGGGGGCTGGGGGCCAAAAACATTCAGTACTTC.

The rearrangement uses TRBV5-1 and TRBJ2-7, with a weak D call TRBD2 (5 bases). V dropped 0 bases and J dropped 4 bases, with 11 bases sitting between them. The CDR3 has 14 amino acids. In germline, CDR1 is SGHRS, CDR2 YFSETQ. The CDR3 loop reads CASSLDSSAYEQYF. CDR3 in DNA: TGCGCCAGCAGCTTGGATAGTAGCGCTTACGAGCAGTACTTC.

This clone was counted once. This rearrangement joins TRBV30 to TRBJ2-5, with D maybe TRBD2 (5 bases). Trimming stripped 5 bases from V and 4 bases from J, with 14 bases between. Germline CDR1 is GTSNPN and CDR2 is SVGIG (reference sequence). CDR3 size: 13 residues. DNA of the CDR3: TGTGCCTGGTCGGGATTCTTGGGAGAGACCCAGTACTTC. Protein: CAWSGFLGETQYF.